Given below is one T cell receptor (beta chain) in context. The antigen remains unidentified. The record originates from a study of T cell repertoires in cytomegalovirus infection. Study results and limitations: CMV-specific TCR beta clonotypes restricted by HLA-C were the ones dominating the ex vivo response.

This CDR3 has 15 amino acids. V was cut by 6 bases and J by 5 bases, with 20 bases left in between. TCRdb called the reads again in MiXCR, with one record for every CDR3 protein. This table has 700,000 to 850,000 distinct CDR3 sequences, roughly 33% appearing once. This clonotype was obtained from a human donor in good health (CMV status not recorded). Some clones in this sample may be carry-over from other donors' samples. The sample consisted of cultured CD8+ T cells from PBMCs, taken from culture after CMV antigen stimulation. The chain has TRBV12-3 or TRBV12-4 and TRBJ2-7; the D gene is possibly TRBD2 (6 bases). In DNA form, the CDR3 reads TGTGCCAGCAGCCCCGCGACTAGGATGGTTAACGAGCAGTACTTC. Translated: CASSPATRMVNEQYF.